What follows are 5 T cell receptor beta chains derived from one specimen sequenced in a study of T cell responses to AZD1222 COVID-19 vaccine (dated by TCRdb to the early 2020s). The time point label on this specimen signifies: baseline before first vaccination. The protocol used for the library was the immunoSEQ multiplex PCR assay. Held by TCRdb, this immuneACCESS table contains in-frame sequences only and omits some clones. Under half of the omission traces to an unresolved V gene where checked; the cause of the rest is unknown. Here the sample has approximately 180,000 clones; about 88% occur a single time. The ten largest clones add up to 1.5% to 2% of the sample. Sequenced here: peripheral blood, sampled on day 0 of AZD1222 vaccination. The receptors stem from an adult in good health.

This chain links TRBV19 with TRBJ2-1; 11 nucleotides match TRBD2. The junction had 6 bases not matched to a gene; V was cut back by 5 bases and J by 0 bases. The CDR3 is 17 residues long. Germline V gene sequence: CDR1 LNHDA, CDR2 SQIVND (reference sequence). The chain's CDR3 is CASSPGTSGPSYNEQFF. The CDR3 DNA is TGTGCCAGTAGTCCGGGGACTAGCGGTCCCTCCTACAATGAGCAGTTCTTC.

The chain carries TRBV30 and TRBJ2-7, with D possibly TRBD2 on 6 matching bases. V was pared by 4 bases and J by 3 bases, with 13 bases between. This CDR3 contains 13 residues. Germline V CDR1 and CDR2: GTSNPN, SVGIG (reference sequence). The CDR3 sequence is CAWKGGALYEQYF. The CDR3 nucleotides read TGTGCCTGGAAAGGCGGGGCCCTCTACGAGCAGTACTTC.

The chain couples TRBV11-2 to TRBJ1-6, with no clear D. The CDR3 extends over 17 amino acids. V lost 5 bases to trimming and J lost 2 bases, with 16 bases between them. Germline V gene sequence: CDR1 SGHAT, CDR2 FQNNGV. CDR3 coding DNA: TGTGCCAGCAGCGCCGTGTCGGGCGGAGCCTATAATTCACCCCTCCACTTT. This sequence encodes CASSAVSGGAYNSPLHF.

The table lists this clone with a few counts. The chain carries TRBV3-1 (or the pseudogene TRBV3-2) and TRBJ1-5; no reliable D call. V shed 5 bases and J shed 4 bases, with 12 bases lying between them. The CDR3 consists of 14 residues. Germline V gene lookup returns CDR1 LGHDT and CDR2 YNNKEL (reference sequence). CDR3 sequence (DNA): TGTGCCAGCAGCTATGGACGGCAGAATCAGCCCCAGCATTTT. This sequence encodes CASSYGRQNQPQHF.

To note about this clone: The same CDR3 can be traced to other DNA sequences in this sample. V gene TRBV30 combines with J gene TRBJ1-2; possibly TRBD1 for D (6 bases). The CDR3 length is 12 residues. The V end was cut by 2 bases, the J end by 8 bases, with 12 bases between. Germline V lookup: CDR1 GTSNPN, CDR2 SVGIG (reference sequence). CDR3 residues: CAWSRGARGYTF. The CDR3 nucleotides read TGTGCCTGGAGTCGGGGGGCACGAGGCTACACCTTC.